The subject of this entry is one T cell receptor (beta chain). Its matching antigen is unknown. This sample was taken from a study of T-cell memory formation after mild COVID-19. Study results and limitations: Cross-reactive memory seemingly joined, as some responding clones were found in pre-infection memory.

The CDR3 has 14 amino acids. The germline gives CDR1 MNHEY, CDR2 SVGAGI. V was trimmed by 0 bases and J by 8 bases, leaving 11 bases between them. One entry per CDR3 protein, called by TCRdb with MiXCR from the 5' RACE reads. The table has around 110,000 distinct CDR3 sequences, around 11% seen once. The chain carries TRBV6-5 and TRBJ2-4; D tentatively fits TRBD1 or TRBD2 (5 bases each). The receptor's source is an adult woman who had mild COVID-19 (a few samples of this study predate the infection). Cell type and time point are not known. The material sequenced was PBMCs or a T cell subset sorted from them (not recorded which). CDR3 sequence (DNA): TGTGCCAGCAGTTACTCAGAGGGGACGGACATTCAGTACTTC. Translated, it gives CASSYSEGTDIQYF.